This T cell receptor (beta chain) was captured by sequencing in a study of T-cell memory formation after mild COVID-19 (dated by TCRdb to the early 2020s). In the study overall: Most TCR sequence clusters were specific to one of the two donors. In a couple of donors, T-cell clones that expanded and contracted after mild COVID-19 were followed by sequencing TCRalpha and TCRbeta repertoires longitudinally. Two young, previously healthy adult volunteers, one female and one male, were included in the cohort.

The CDR3 sequence holds 15 residues, the cysteine and phenylalanine included. Only the CDR3 part of the read is kept: 45 bases, read in frame from the first base. The germline V gene yields ENHRY for CDR1 and SYGVKD for CDR2. Between the V and J ends, shortened by 10 bases and 0 bases respectively, the junction contains 15 bases. General conclusions and limits of the study: Some responding clones were detected in pre-infection memory, which suggested that pre-existing cross-reactive memory T cells had joined the SARS-CoV-2 response. SARS-CoV-2 specificity of the second-wave clones peaking on day 37 was not confirmed. Contracting CD4+ clones were located mainly in the CM and EM memory subsets, whereas CD8+ clones were found to be enriched in EMRA. Only two mild cases were covered in the study, and larger cohorts including severe cases with pre-infection samples were considered necessary. Clones contracting from day 15 to 85 had balanced CD4/CD8 phenotypes, while a second wave expanding from day 15 to 37 was biased towards CD4+.

TCRdb names Illumina NovaSeq 6000 as the instrument used. TCRalpha and TCRbeta cDNA libraries were built by 5'RACE with constant-segment primers, adding sample barcodes and unique molecular identifiers. RNA was extracted from every sample with Trizol reagent. The libraries were amplified in two PCR steps, and the second step added a second sample barcode and Illumina TruSeq adapters. Libraries were sequenced on an Illumina NovaSeq with 2 x 150 bp paired-end reads. As for how the authors treated the data: Demultiplexing of reads and collapsing into UMI-guided consensus sequences were performed with migec v1.2.7. Using mixcr v2.1.11, UMI consensuses were aligned to TRA and TRB V and J templates and then assembled into clonotypes. A clonotype was counted as expanded or contracted only when both edgeR and NoisET called the clonotype significant, with the noise models trained on biological replicates. For edgeR calls, the cutoffs were a false discovery rate-adjusted p below 0.01 and a log2 fold-change threshold of 1. As an exploratory analysis of dynamics, max-normalized trajectories of the 1000 most abundant clonotypes were examined with PCA combined with hierarchical clustering. The CD4 or CD8 phenotype of responding clones was assigned using the separately sequenced CD4+ and CD8+ repertoires. The raw public reads went through TCRdb reprocessing: fastp at Q25, MiXCR clone calling, in-frame beta chains kept. Here each entry gathers all rows of one CDR3 protein and keeps the most common genes and DNA. The V and J calls were not made by the authors but by TCRdb's processing. The sample contains approximately 390,000 distinct CDR3 sequences, about 16% of them found a single time. Of the sample, roughly 21% falls within the top ten clones.

Ficoll-Paque density gradient centrifugation was used to isolate PBMCs. This clonotype was observed a few times. It has no known antigen specificity. Base qualities were left out, and no much larger clone turns up one base away. The receptor comes from a man in his late teens or twenties who had mild COVID-19 (a few samples of this study predate the infection). The sample titles of this study are shuffled in the database, so cell type and time point are left out; the donor was told from shared clones. The chain employs TRBV10-3 and TRBJ1-4, and the D gene may be TRBD1, 5 bases matching. The sequenced sample was PBMCs or a T cell subset sorted from them (not recorded which). The CDR3 is CATKTGGATNEKLFF. The bases are TGTGCCACCAAGACTGGGGGTGCAACTAATGAAAAACTGTTTTTT.